The 25 T cell receptor beta chains below all came from one sample that was sequenced in a study of naive and memory T cell subsets (dated by TCRdb to the late 2010s). The method was UMI-ligation and nested PCR. Reads for this sample came from an Illumina MiSeq. To cover both TRBC1 and TRBC2, the beta constant-region primer consisted of an equimolar mix of two oligonucleotides. The ligated cDNA went through four rounds of PCR with nested alpha and beta constant-region primers together with the SP2 primer. In TCRdb, the public reads were trimmed at Q25 with fastp and aligned with MiXCR, with productive beta chains retained. One record per CDR3 amino acid sequence lists the most common genes and DNA. The table for this sample lists 130,000 to 150,000 distinct CDR3 sequences; roughly 22% of them were counted only once. In total, the top ten clones hold less than 0.13% of the sample. What the research found in general, with its limitations: Naive repertoires, especially CD8, contained a few larger clonotypes, possibly memory cells re-expressing CD45RA.

These receptors have no identified antigens. The sample taken for sequencing was naive CD4+ T cells from blood. In the paper's terms, the cell subset or site label means: naive T cells, CD45RA high CD27+. These receptors all stem from a human donor in good health.

This clonotype was seen once. This chain connects TRBV12-3 or TRBV12-4 to TRBJ2-2; D is undetermined. The CDR3 consists of 13 residues. V was trimmed by 2 bases and J by 4 bases, leaving 5 bases between them. CDR3 amino acids: CASSLSLTGELFF. CDR3 nucleotide sequence: TGTGCCAGCAGTTTAAGCCTCACCGGGGAGCTGTTTTTT.

Only a few counts were recorded for this clonotype. The rearrangement uses TRBV20-1 and TRBJ1-3; 10 positions match TRBD1. The CDR3 is made up of 16 amino acids. J gave up 4 bases and V 3 bases, and 9 bases lay outside the gene matches. Germline loops: CDR1 DFQATT, CDR2 SNEGSKA (reference sequence). In DNA form, the CDR3 reads TGCAGTGCTAGCCCGGGACAGGGGTCAGCAGGAAACACCATATATTTT. Its protein product is CSASPGQGSAGNTIYF.

This clonotype was found many times. The chain is built from TRBV30 and TRBJ2-7; TRBD2 matches 9 bases. Per the germline V gene, CDR1 is GTSNPN and CDR2 is SVGIG (reference sequence). The length of the CDR3 is 14 residues. Trimming at V came to 4 bases and at J to 3 bases, leaving 7 bases not matched to a gene. The CDR3 DNA sequence: TGTGCCTGGAAGGCTAGCGGGACCCTCTACGAGCAGTACTTC. Residues: CAWKASGTLYEQYF.

This clonotype was seen a handful of times. V and J are TRBV6-1 and TRBJ2-3; a possible D gene is TRBD1 (6 bases). The CDR3 spans 15 residues. V lost 6 bases to trimming and J lost 5 bases, with 18 bases between them. Germline lookup yields CDR1 MNHNS and CDR2 SASEGT. The CDR3 loop is CASRGHREVIDTQYF. In DNA form, the CDR3 reads TGTGCCAGCAGGGGCCACAGGGAAGTAATAGATACGCAGTATTTT.

The gene calls are TRBV6-1 and TRBJ1-3, with unresolved D. CDR1 is MNHNS and CDR2 is SASEGT in the germline V gene. The CDR3 runs 14 residues. V dropped 6 bases and J dropped 0 bases, with 9 bases sitting between them. CDR3 amino acids: CASRVSASGNTIYF. CDR3 bases: TGTGCCAGCAGAGTTTCGGCCTCTGGAAACACCATATATTTT.

This clonotype appeared a few times. The chain employs TRBV29-1 and TRBJ1-1, with a weak D call TRBD1 (5 bases). The germline V gene encodes CDR1 SQVTM and CDR2 ANQGSEA. Trimming cost V 5 bases and J 0 bases, with 10 bases left between them. This CDR3 has 13 amino acids. CDR3 in DNA: TGCAGCGTTCAGGGTCGGATGAACACTGAAGCTTTCTTT. Encoded protein: CSVQGRMNTEAFF.

The CDR3 bases are TGCGCCAGCAGCTTGGGGGACCTCCTAGGGAATGAGCAGTTCTTC. Protein: CASSLGDLLGNEQFF. The genes are TRBV5-1 and TRBJ2-1, with D perhaps given as TRBD1 or TRBD2 (5 bases each). Trimming took off 0 bases at V and 7 bases at J, with 14 bases between the two ends. CDR3 length equals 15 residues. CDR1 and CDR2 (germline): SGHRS, YFSETQ.

The table lists this clonotype with a few counts. The chain uses TRBV20-1 and TRBJ2-2; D not certain. Trimming shortened V by 0 bases and J by 7 bases, and 9 bases separated the two germline ends. This CDR3 is 13 amino acids long. From germline, CDR1 is DFQATT and CDR2 SNEGSKA (reference sequence). The CDR3 spells CSARDFGGGELFF. Here the CDR3 DNA reads TGCAGTGCTAGAGATTTCGGTGGCGGGGAGCTGTTTTTT.

This clonotype was detected ten times or more. This rearrangement joins TRBV4-1 to TRBJ1-3; no reliable D call. CDR3 length equals 15 residues. The germline CDR1 and CDR2 sequences are MGHRA and YSYEKL. Trimming removed 2 bases from V and 4 bases from J, with 12 bases in between. The CDR3 nucleotides are TGCGCCAGCAGCCAACTGGGAACTGGAGGAAACACCATATATTTT. It specifies CASSQLGTGGNTIYF.

The chain combines TRBV5-1 with TRBJ2-7; D gene unclear. Germline-derived CDR1 and CDR2 are SGHRS and YFSETQ. The CDR3 is 15 residues long. Deletions cut 0 bases from V and 4 bases from J, with 14 bases between. DNA for the CDR3: TGCGCCAGCAGCTTGGTTGGCGGCGTCGGGTACGAGCAGTACTTC. Its translation is CASSLVGGVGYEQYF.

The chain employs TRBV9 and TRBJ2-1; D remains unclear. The CDR3 loop spans 15 amino acids. CDR1 SGDLS and CDR2 YYNGEE come from the germline V gene. V was cut by 4 bases and J by 3 bases, with 14 bases left in between. The CDR3 region is CASSPSARNYNEQFF. The CDR3, as DNA: TGTGCCAGCAGCCCGTCGGCACGGAACTACAATGAGCAGTTCTTC.

The V call is TRBV10-3, the J call TRBJ1-1; no reliable D call. Per germline, CDR1 ENHRY and CDR2 SYGVKD. CDR3 length: 14 amino acids. V was trimmed by 2 bases and J by 6 bases, leaving 13 bases between them. The CDR3 DNA reads TGTGCCATCAGTGAGCATCCCACCGAAGCTGAAGCTTTCTTT. Its protein is CAISEHPTEAEAFF.

This chain links TRBV27 with TRBJ1-4; D unresolved. The CDR3 has 14 amino acids. In germline, CDR1 is MNHEY, CDR2 SMNVEV (reference sequence). Trimming removed 4 bases from V and 13 bases from J, with 19 bases in between. The CDR3 loop reads CASSSTPLYGRLFF. In DNA form, the CDR3 reads TGTGCCAGCAGTTCCACGCCTCTGTATGGGAGACTGTTTTTT. The full variable domain, its missing parts supplied by reference TRBV27 and TRBJ1-4, is EAQVTQNPRYLITVTGKKLTVTCSQNMNHEYMSWYRQDPGLGLRQIYYSMNVEVTDKGDVPEGYKVSRKEKRNFPLILESPSPNQTSLYFCASSSTPLYGRLFFGSGTQLSVL.

The chain couples TRBV6-1 to TRBJ2-7; D gene unclear. Trimming cost V 1 base and J 6 bases, with 4 bases left between them. The germline V gene has CDR1 MNHNS and CDR2 SASEGT. This CDR3 contains 11 residues. Here the CDR3 DNA reads TGTGCCAGCAGTGAAGGGGTCGAGCAGTACTTC. Protein sequence: CASSEGVEQYF.

This clonotype was detected only a few times. The chain carries TRBV6-5 and TRBJ2-3, with D perhaps TRBD1 (5 bases). This CDR3 comprises 18 residues. From germline, CDR1 is MNHEY and CDR2 SVGAGI. V lost 0 bases to trimming and J lost 3 bases, with 19 bases between them. CDR3 nucleotide sequence: TGTGCCAGCAGTTACTCTATGGGTCGTGACAGACGAACAGATACGCAGTATTTT. Amino acid sequence: CASSYSMGRDRRTDTQYF.

The chain joins TRBV6-2 or TRBV6-3 to TRBJ1-1, with 8 bases matching TRBD1. The germline CDR1 and CDR2 sequences are MNHEY and SVGEGT. The CDR3 has 16 amino acids. V lost 7 bases, J lost 1 base, and 11 bases stayed unmatched. As DNA, the CDR3 is TGTGCCAGCAACCACGGGTCAGACAGGGGGAACACTGAAGCTTTCTTT. Translated, it gives CASNHGSDRGNTEAFF.

The chain combines TRBV27 with TRBJ1-1; D unclear. This CDR3 comprises 15 residues. V gave up 6 bases and J gave up 1 base, with 15 bases separating them. CDR1 is MNHEY and CDR2 is SMNVEV in the germline V gene (reference sequence). CDR3: CASRHWALENTEAFF. CDR3 DNA: TGTGCCAGCAGACACTGGGCGTTGGAGAACACTGAAGCTTTCTTT.

This clonotype was seen a handful of times. The gene calls are TRBV12-3 or TRBV12-4 and TRBJ2-7, with TRBD2 matching 8 bases. The V segment lost 6 bases and the J segment 2 bases; nucleotides outside the gene matches: 6. The CDR3 has 14 amino acids. The CDR3 is CASRGRGLAYEQYF. Here the CDR3 DNA reads TGTGCCAGCAGGGGGAGGGGACTAGCCTACGAGCAGTACTTC.

The gene calls are TRBV11-3 and TRBJ2-1; 7 nucleotides agree with TRBD1. The germline V gene has CDR1 SGHNT and CDR2 YENEEA. This CDR3 comprises 17 residues. V was pared by 5 bases and J by 10 bases, with 20 bases of the junction left unmatched. This CDR3 reads CASSPPGVPETGNEQFF. For the CDR3, the DNA is TGTGCCAGCAGCCCACCCGGAGTCCCGGAGACAGGGAACGAGCAGTTCTTC.

Concerning this clonotype: Germline is not matched at one junction end, which may reflect a read error. V is TRBV7-9 and J is TRBJ2-1, with 7 positions matching TRBD1. This CDR3 is 17 amino acids long. CDR1 is SEHNR, CDR2 FQNEAQ, per germline (reference sequence). CDR3 sequence (DNA): TGTGCCAGCAGCTTGACAGGGAGACCGGGCTCCTACAATGAGCGGTTCTTC. Protein: CASSLTGRPGSYNERFF.

V is TRBV25-1 and J is TRBJ2-3, with 11 bases matching TRBD2. Trimming removed 1 base from V and 3 bases from J; junction bases left unmatched: 12. Per germline, CDR1 MGHDK and CDR2 SYGVNS. The CDR3 contains 19 residues. This CDR3 is CASSELAGRASGRTDTQYF. CDR3 DNA sequence: TGTGCCAGCAGTGAATTGGCCGGACGGGCTAGCGGGAGGACAGATACGCAGTATTTT.

The chain links TRBV10-3 to TRBJ1-1, with D possibly being TRBD1 (5 bases). Deletions cut 3 bases from V and 7 bases from J, with 21 bases between. The germline V gene encodes CDR1 ENHRY and CDR2 SYGVKD. The CDR3 sequence is 16 residues long. The DNA for the CDR3 is TGTGCCATCAGTGACATGGTGGTCAGGGCGAAGGGTGAAGCTTTCTTT. Protein: CAISDMVVRAKGEAFF.

J is TRBJ2-1 and V is TRBV2; TRBD2 might be the D (5 bases). The CDR3 consists of 13 residues. V lost 9 bases and J 9 bases, leaving 18 bases between the germline ends. Germline values: CDR1 SNHLY, CDR2 FYNNEI. The CDR3 DNA is TGTGCCAGGACCGGGCCCGGAGGTCCTGAGCAGTTCTTC. Protein: CARTGPGGPEQFF.

This clonotype was recorded at least ten times. V is TRBV30 and J is TRBJ2-4, with D perhaps being TRBD1 or TRBD2 (6 bases each). The CDR3 extends over 15 amino acids. CDR1 is GTSNPN, CDR2 SVGIG, per germline (reference sequence). Trimming took 5 bases from V and 0 from J, leaving 14 bases between them. The CDR3 DNA sequence: TGTGCCTGGGGAGGGGGAATACTAGCCAAAAACATTCAGTACTTC. Its protein is CAWGGGILAKNIQYF.

This clonotype was picked up a small number of times. DNA of the CDR3: TGCAGTGCTCACTCGGACGGGAATCAGCCCCAGCATTTT. It yields the protein CSAHSDGNQPQHF. The rearrangement joins TRBV20-1 to TRBJ1-5, with D uncertain. CDR1 and CDR2 from the germline V gene are DFQATT and SNEGSKA (reference sequence). The CDR3 has 13 residues. V was trimmed by 5 bases and J by 4 bases, leaving 12 bases between them.